The clone carrying this TCR beta chain has just a few counts. Its antigen is unidentified. As every portion of the isolated RNA was reverse transcribed, the sequencing read expressed TCRB transcripts. Sequenced by immunoSEQ multiplex PCR; TCRdb stores in-frame clones only, minus some. The data show roughly 610,000 clones, around 15% seen once. The sample comes from a study of beta chain features in type 1 diabetes. Germline values: CDR1 SGHTA, CDR2 FQGNSA. The V segment lost 5 bases and the J segment 5 bases; nucleotides outside the gene matches: 3. The CDR3 consists of 13 residues. Sorting with CD45RO/CCR7/CD25/CD127/CD95/CD27 yielded naive, central memory, regulatory and stem-like memory CD4+ cells. Study-level points and caveats: The naive, central memory and Treg TCRB repertoires showed an apparent similarity that was greater among patients than among healthy donors.

Sequencing was done on a sample of naive CD4+ T cells from blood. The chain carries TRBV7-2 and TRBJ2-1, with 7 bases lining up with TRBD2. This TCR was recovered from a man aged 18-30 years in good health. CDR3 sequence (DNA): TGTGCCAGCAGCAAGGGAGGGGACAATGAGCAGTTCTTC. Its translation is CASSKGGDNEQFF.